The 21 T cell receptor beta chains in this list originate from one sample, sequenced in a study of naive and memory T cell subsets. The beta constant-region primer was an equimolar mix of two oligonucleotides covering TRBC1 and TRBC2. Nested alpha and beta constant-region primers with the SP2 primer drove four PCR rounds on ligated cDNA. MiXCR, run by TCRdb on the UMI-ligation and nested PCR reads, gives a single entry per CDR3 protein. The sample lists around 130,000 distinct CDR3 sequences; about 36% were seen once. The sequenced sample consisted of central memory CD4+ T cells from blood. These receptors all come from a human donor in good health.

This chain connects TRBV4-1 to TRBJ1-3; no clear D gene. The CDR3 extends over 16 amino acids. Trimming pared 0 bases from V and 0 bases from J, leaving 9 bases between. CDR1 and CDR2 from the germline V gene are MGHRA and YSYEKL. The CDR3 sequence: CASSQEVGSSGNTIYF. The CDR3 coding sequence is TGCGCCAGCAGCCAAGAGGTCGGAAGCTCTGGAAACACCATATATTTT.

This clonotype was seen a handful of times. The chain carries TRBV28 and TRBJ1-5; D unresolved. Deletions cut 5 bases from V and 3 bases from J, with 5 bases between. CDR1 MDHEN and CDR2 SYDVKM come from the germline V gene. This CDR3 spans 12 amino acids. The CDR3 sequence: CASSPPNQPQHF. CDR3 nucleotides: TGTGCCAGCAGTCCCCCCAATCAGCCCCAGCATTTT.

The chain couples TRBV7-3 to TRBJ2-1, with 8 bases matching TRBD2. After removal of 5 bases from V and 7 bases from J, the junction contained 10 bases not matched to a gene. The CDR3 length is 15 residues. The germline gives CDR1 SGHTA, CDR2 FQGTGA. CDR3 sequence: CASSKSGSRKNEQFF. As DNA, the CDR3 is TGTGCCAGCAGCAAAAGCGGGAGTAGAAAAAATGAGCAGTTCTTC.

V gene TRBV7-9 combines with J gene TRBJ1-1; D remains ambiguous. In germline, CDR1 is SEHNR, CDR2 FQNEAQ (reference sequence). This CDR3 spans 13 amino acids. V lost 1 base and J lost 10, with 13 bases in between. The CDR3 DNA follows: TGTGCCAGCAGCTTAGAGGGCCCCGCGGGAGCTTTCTTT. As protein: CASSLEGPAGAFF. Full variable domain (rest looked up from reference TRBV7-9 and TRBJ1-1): DTGVSQNPRHKITKRGQNVTFRCDPISEHNRLYWYRQTLGQGPEFLTYFQNEAQLEKSRLLSDRFSAERPKGSFSTLEIQRTEQGDSAMYLCASSLEGPAGAFFGQGTRLTVV.

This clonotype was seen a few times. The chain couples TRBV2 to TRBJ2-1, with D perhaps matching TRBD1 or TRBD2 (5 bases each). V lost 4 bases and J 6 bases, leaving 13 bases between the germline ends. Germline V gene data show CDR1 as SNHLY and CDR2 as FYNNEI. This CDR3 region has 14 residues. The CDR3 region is CASSGRWDPNEQFF. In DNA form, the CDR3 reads TGTGCCAGCAGTGGTCGTTGGGACCCCAATGAGCAGTTCTTC.

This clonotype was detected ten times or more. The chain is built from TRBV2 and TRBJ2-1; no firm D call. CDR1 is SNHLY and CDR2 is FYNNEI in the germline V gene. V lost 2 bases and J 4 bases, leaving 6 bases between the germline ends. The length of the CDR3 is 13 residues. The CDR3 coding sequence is TGTGCCAGCAGTGAACAGATTTACAATGAGCAGTTCTTC. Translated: CASSEQIYNEQFF.

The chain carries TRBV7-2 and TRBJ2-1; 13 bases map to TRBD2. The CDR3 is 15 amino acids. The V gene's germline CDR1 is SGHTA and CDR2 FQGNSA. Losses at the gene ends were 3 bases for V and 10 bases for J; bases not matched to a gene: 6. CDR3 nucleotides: TGTGCCAGCAGCTTGCCGGGACTAGCGGGGCGGGAGCAGTTCTTC. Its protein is CASSLPGLAGREQFF.

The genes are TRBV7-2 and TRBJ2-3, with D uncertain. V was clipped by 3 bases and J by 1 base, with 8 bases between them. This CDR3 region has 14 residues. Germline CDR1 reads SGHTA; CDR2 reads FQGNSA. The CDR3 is CASSFTLGTDTQYF. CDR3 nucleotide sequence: TGTGCCAGCAGCTTTACCCTAGGCACAGATACGCAGTATTTT.

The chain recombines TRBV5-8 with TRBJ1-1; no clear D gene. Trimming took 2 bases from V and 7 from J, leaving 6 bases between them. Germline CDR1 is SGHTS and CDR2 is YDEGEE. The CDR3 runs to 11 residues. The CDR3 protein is CASSFRSEAFF. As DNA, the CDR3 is TGTGCCAGCAGCTTCAGGAGTGAAGCTTTCTTT.

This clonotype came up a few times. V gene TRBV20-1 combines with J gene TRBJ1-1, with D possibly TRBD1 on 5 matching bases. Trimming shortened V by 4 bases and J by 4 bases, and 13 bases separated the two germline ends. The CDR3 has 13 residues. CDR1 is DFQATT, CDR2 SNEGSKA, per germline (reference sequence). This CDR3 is CSAIKTALTEAFF. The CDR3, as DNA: TGCAGTGCTATAAAGACAGCCCTCACTGAAGCTTTCTTT.

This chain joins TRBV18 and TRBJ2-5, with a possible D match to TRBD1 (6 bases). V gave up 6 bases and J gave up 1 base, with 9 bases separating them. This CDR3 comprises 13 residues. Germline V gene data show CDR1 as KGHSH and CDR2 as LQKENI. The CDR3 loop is CASSKGVQETQYF. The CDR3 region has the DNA TGTGCCAGCTCGAAGGGGGTCCAAGAGACCCAGTACTTC.

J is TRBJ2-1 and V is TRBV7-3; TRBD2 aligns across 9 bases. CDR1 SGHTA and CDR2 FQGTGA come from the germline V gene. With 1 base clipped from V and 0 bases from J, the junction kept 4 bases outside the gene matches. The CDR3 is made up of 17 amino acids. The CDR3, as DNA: TGTGCCAGCAGCTTAAAAGGTAGCGGGAGCTCCTACAATGAGCAGTTCTTC. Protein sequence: CASSLKGSGSSYNEQFF.

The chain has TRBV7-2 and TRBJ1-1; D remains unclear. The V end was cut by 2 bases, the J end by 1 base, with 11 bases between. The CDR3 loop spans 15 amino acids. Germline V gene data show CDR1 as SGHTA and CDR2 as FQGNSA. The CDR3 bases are TGTGCCAGCAGCTTACACGCACGGACGAACACTGAAGCTTTCTTT. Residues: CASSLHARTNTEAFF.

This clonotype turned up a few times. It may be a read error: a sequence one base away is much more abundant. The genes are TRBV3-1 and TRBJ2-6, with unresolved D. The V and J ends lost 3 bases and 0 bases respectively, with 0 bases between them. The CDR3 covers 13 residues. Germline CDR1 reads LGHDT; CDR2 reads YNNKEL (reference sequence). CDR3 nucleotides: TGTGCCAGCAGCCACTCTGGGGCCAACGTCCTGACTTTC. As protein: CASSHSGANVLTF.

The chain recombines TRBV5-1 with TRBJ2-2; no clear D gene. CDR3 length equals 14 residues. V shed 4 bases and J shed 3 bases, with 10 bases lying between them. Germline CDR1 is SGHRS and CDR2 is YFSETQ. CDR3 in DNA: TGCGCCAGCAGCGTCGTTGCCTACACCGGGGAGCTGTTTTTT. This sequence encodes CASSVVAYTGELFF.

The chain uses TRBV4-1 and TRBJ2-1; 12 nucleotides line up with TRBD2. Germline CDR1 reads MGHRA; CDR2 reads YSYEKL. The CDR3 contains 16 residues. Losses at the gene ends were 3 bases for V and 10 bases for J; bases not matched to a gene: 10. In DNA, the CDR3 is TGCGCCAGCAGCCACGGACTAGCGGGACCTTTAGGGGAGCAGTTCTTC. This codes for CASSHGLAGPLGEQFF.

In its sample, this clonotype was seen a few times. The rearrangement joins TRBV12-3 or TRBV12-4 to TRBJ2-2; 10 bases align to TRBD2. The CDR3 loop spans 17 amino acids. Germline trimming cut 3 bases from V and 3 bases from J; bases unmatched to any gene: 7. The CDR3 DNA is TGTGCCAGCAGTTTTCCTAGCGGGAGTTTGGACACCGGGGAGCTGTTTTTT. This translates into CASSFPSGSLDTGELFF.

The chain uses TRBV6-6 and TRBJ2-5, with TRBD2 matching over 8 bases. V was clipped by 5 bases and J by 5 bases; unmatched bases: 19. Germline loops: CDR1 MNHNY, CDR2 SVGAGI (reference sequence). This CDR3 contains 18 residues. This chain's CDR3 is CASSRYQTSAKPGETQYF. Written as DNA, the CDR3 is TGTGCCAGCAGTCGTTATCAGACTAGCGCCAAACCTGGGGAGACCCAGTACTTC.

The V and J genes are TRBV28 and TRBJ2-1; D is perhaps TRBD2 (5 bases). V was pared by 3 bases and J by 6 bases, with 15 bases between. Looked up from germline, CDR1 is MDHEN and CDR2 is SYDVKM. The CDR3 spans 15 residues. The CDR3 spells CASSLSWRSGNEQFF. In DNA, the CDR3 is TGTGCCAGCAGTTTGTCGTGGCGGAGCGGCAATGAGCAGTTCTTC.

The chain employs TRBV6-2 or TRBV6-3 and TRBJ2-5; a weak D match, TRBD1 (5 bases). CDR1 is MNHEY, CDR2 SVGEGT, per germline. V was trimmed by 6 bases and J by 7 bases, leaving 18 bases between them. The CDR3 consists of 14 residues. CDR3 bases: TGTGCCAGCAGGTCTACTCTGGGGCTGGCGACCCAGTACTTC. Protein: CASRSTLGLATQYF.

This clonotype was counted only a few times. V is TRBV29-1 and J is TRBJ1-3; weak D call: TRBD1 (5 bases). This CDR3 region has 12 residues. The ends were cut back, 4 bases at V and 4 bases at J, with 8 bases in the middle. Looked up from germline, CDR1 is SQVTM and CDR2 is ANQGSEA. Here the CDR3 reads CSVVQGGNTIYF. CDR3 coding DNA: TGCAGCGTTGTTCAGGGAGGAAACACCATATATTTT.